This entry concerns a single T cell receptor (beta chain). Its antigen is as yet unknown. The sequencing template was cDNA reverse transcribed from extracted RNA. Using immunoSEQ multiplex PCR, the repertoire was profiled, and TCRdb retains in-frame clones only, with some absent. The table records about 120,000 clones, 53% of them present only once. Treatment indicated: oral pan-JAK inhibitor, 5-10 mg twice daily. This entry belongs to a study of CD8+ T cells in alopecia areata. Study-wide findings and caveats: In patients, TCRs were shared less clearly than in mice, and HLA may possibly be involved. Besides other cells, scalp samples also yield sequences of resident alphabeta T cells from normal skin.

The source was CD4+ T cells sorted from blood, collected at week 4, from a patient treated with tofacitinib. The clonotype was recovered from a human donor with alopecia areata.

The DNA for the CDR3 is TGTGCTACTTCCCAGGGGGGAAACACTGAAGCTTTCTTT. It yields the protein CATSQGGNTEAFF. The V gene is TRBV12-5, the J gene TRBJ1-1; the match to TRBD1 covers 7 bases. This CDR3 has 13 amino acids. Germline CDR1 LGHNT, CDR2 FRNRAP. Trimming removed 10 bases from V and 2 bases from J; junction bases left unmatched: 7.